The clone carrying this TCR beta chain came up a few times. The data belong to a study of blood T cell repertoires in COVID-19. Measured with immunoSEQ multiplex PCR; TCRdb has only the in-frame clones, and not every one. The sample comprises some 200,000 clones, more than 80% of which are singletons, and approximately 0.56% rests with the top ten. CDR3 length equals 14 residues. Trimming at V came to 4 bases and at J to 3 bases, leaving 4 bases not matched to a gene. Looked up from germline, CDR1 is KGHSH and CDR2 is LQKENI. This clonotype originated in a man aged 50 or older with acute or convalescent COVID-19. The chain recombines TRBV18 with TRBJ2-7, with 9 bases fitting TRBD2. Source material: peripheral blood. The CDR3 sequence is CASSLRLADYEQYF. The CDR3 DNA reads TGTGCCAGCTCACTAAGACTAGCGGACTACGAGCAGTACTTC.